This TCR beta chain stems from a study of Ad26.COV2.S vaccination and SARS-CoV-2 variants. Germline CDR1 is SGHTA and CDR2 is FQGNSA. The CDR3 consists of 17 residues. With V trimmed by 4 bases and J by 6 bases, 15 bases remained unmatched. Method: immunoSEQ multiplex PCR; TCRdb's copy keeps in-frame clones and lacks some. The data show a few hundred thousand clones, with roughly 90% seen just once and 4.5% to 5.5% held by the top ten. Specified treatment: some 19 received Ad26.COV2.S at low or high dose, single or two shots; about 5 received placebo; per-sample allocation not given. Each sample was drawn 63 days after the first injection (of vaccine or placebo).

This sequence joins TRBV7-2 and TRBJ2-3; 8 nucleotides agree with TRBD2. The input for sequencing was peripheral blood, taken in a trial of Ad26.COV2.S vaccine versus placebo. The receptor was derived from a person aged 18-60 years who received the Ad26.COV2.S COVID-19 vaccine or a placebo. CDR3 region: CASSYPERETPGDTQYF. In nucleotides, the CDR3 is TGTGCCAGCAGCTATCCGGAGCGGGAGACCCCTGGGGATACGCAGTATTTT.